This TCR beta chain was identified during a study of cytomegalovirus exposure and HLA in healthy donors. Amplification used 60 Vbeta primers and 13 Jbeta primers. Assay: immunoSEQ multiplex PCR; the TCRdb copy retains only in-frame clones and omits some. The sample has approximately 150,000 clones; about 84% are singletons. The ends were cut back, 6 bases at V and 2 bases at J, with 14 bases in the middle. Germline CDR1 and CDR2: MNHEY and SMNVEV (reference sequence). The CDR3 spans 15 residues. Study-level points and caveats: Generally TCR sequences proved uncommon, though certain public TCRs appeared in numerous donors. Common viral pathogens (according to a later analysis) appeared linked to several of the most significant clusters. On later analysis, the bulk of CMV-associated TCR beta chains appeared to be HLA-restricted. Later on, an analysis showed TCR association rates differing by HLA locus, with DRB1 the most and HLA-C the fewest.

Concerning this clone itself: Its specificity is unknown.

The clonotype originates from a man between 18 and 35 years old in good health and CMV-seronegative. Sequencing used PBMCs. V gene TRBV27 combines with J gene TRBJ2-4; D remains unclear. CDR3 region: CASSWALLTKNIQYF. The CDR3 nucleotides read TGTGCCAGCAGCTGGGCCCTTCTAACCAAAAACATTCAGTACTTC.